The clone carrying this T cell receptor beta chain was detected a few times. The data were taken from a study of blood T cell repertoires in COVID-19. Across the whole study: Donors in the United States, Italy and Spain gave samples during acute or convalescent COVID-19. The cDNA or gDNA used as material had been derived from T cells, B-cell-depleted T cells, or PBMCs.

This CDR3 contains 14 residues. V was clipped by 0 bases and J by 2 bases, with 8 bases between them. Per germline, CDR1 SGHNT and CDR2 YYREEE (reference sequence). During active infection, Seattle patients enrolled and were then monitored through disease. Authors' methods: Amplification of reference gene primers was used by the study to estimate nucleated cell counts. TCRdb's copy holds only in-frame clones and misses some; the assay was immunoSEQ multiplex PCR. That table is the source of V, J and clone size, and D and trimming were worked out from the DNA. The sample yields some 360,000 clones, about 87% seen once.

Sequenced input: peripheral blood. This TCR was sampled from a woman aged 60-75 years with COVID-19, enrolled during active disease. The gene calls are TRBV5-4 and TRBJ1-1, with D maybe TRBD1 (5 bases). The CDR3 DNA follows: TGTGCCAGCAGCTTGGGCAGGGCCAACACTGAAGCTTTCTTT. It encodes CASSLGRANTEAFF.